Below are 3 T cell receptor beta chains sequenced from a single sample in a study of cytomegalovirus exposure and HLA in healthy donors (dated 2017 in TCRdb). The method was the immunoSEQ multiplex PCR assay. What TCRdb holds here is the immuneACCESS table cut down to in-frame rearrangements. Part of the clones is not present; checked against another copy, under half of the missing clones reflect an unresolved V gene, and the others are unexplained. The sample table records about 200,000 clones; 80% to 90% of these occur just once. The ten largest make up just under 3% of the sample. The sample taken for sequencing was PBMCs. The receptors were gathered from a woman aged 18-35 years in good health and CMV-seronegative.

This sequence joins TRBV4-2 and TRBJ1-2; the D is unclear. Looked up from germline, CDR1 is LGHNA and CDR2 is YNFKEQ. The CDR3 sequence is 15 residues long. Trimming removed 1 base at V and 5 bases at J, with 14 bases between. DNA for the CDR3: TGTGCCAGCAGCCAAGGTGCGGAGGGTTTGTATGGCTACACCTTC. It encodes CASSQGAEGLYGYTF.

This clone occurred once. CDR3 protein: CASSGGRADANIQYF. The DNA for the CDR3 is TGCGCCAGCAGCGGCGGGAGGGCCGATGCAAACATTCAGTACTTC. V usage is TRBV5-1 and J usage is TRBJ2-4, with 9 bases matching TRBD2. The CDR3 is 15 residues long. Germline V gene sequence: CDR1 SGHRS, CDR2 YFSETQ. V was pared by 4 bases and J by 6 bases, with 8 bases of the junction left unmatched.

V gene TRBV27 combines with J gene TRBJ2-5; weak D call: TRBD2 (5 bases). This CDR3 has 11 residues. Trimming took 10 bases from V and 4 from J, leaving 10 bases between them. In germline, CDR1 is MNHEY, CDR2 SMNVEV (reference sequence). As DNA, the CDR3 is TGTGCCATCGGACGGGGAGAGACCCAGTACTTC. This sequence encodes CAIGRGETQYF.